Sequencing of this TCR beta chain was carried out in a study of blood T cells in healthy people across ages. The use of a sample-barcoded 5' primer and a J-beta primer mix characterized a second PCR of about 6 to 11 cycles. A single record per CDR3 protein comes from TCRdb applying MiXCR to the 5' RACE reads. The sample comprises 1 million to 1.2 million distinct CDR3 sequences, roughly two fifths of which are singletons, and roughly 14% rests with the top ten. This clonotype has more than one count but fewer than ten. Germline V gene sequence: CDR1 SQVTM, CDR2 ANQGSEA. The CDR3 has 10 residues. The receptor comes from a man younger than 35 in good health. V and J are TRBV29-1 and TRBJ2-7; perhaps TRBD2 as D (5 bases). The DNA end favors TRBJ2-5, so the J call may be wrong. The sequenced material came from blood. The CDR3: CSAGKETQYF. For the CDR3, the DNA is TGCAGCGCGGGGAAAGAGACCCAGTACTTC.